A selection of T cell receptor beta chains follows, all from one sample in a study of T cell repertoires in cytomegalovirus infection. TCRdb processed the reads anew with MiXCR; each CDR3 protein has one entry. Of about 530,000 distinct CDR3 sequences listed, about 26% are singletons. The sample comprised PBMCs. These receptors originate from a human donor in good health (CMV status not recorded). Some clones in this sample may be carry-over from other donors' samples. Both conserved end residues are part of each CDR3. The order of the fields is V gene, D gene, J gene, clone size, CDR3 DNA, CDR3 protein. The D gene is left open where the match is weak. Not every row has a clone size; where given, it reads once, few, many or a size class.

V: TRBV7-6
D: TRBD2
J: TRBJ2-1
size: many
DNA: TGTGCCAGCAGATCACTAGCGGGGGAGCAGTTCTTC
CDR3: CASRSLAGEQFF

V: TRBV7-2
D: NA
J: TRBJ2-5
size: many
DNA: TGTGCCAGCAGCCCGCGACCCGGGGATGGTGAGACCCAGTACTTC
CDR3: CASSPRPGDGETQYF

V: TRBV4-3
D: NA
J: TRBJ2-4
size: many
DNA: TGCGCCAGCAGCCAAGGGCGCCTCGAAAAAAACATTCAGTACTTC
CDR3: CASSQGRLEKNIQYF

V: TRBV20-1
D: TRBD2
J: TRBJ2-3
size: few
DNA: TGCAGTGCTAGAGCTCCAGCGGGAGGGAGGGATACGCAGTATTTT
CDR3: CSARAPAGGRDTQYF

V: TRBV7-2
D: TRBD2
J: TRBJ2-7
size: many
DNA: TGTGCCAGCAGCTACAAAGCGGGGTCGTCCTACGAGCAGTACTTC
CDR3: CASSYKAGSSYEQYF

V: TRBV4-2
D: TRBD2
J: TRBJ2-1
size: NA
DNA: TGTGCCAGCAGCCCTCGGGAGGATGTGGCTGAGCAGTTCTTC
CDR3: CASSPREDVAEQFF

V: TRBV6-8
D: NA
J: TRBJ2-7
size: few
DNA: TGTGCCAGCACCACAAACCAACGGAGCTACGAGCAGTACTTC
CDR3: CASTTNQRSYEQYF

V: TRBV2
D: TRBD1
J: TRBJ1-4
size: NA
DNA: TGTGCCAGCACTTTCATCGGGACAGGGCTCACTAATGAAAAACTGTTTTTT
CDR3: CASTFIGTGLTNEKLFF

V: TRBV19
D: TRBD1
J: TRBJ1-2
size: few
DNA: TGTGCCAGTAGTACCAATATCGGGACAGCTGATGGCTACACCTTC
CDR3: CASSTNIGTADGYTF

V: TRBV7-6
D: TRBD1
J: TRBJ1-5
size: NA
DNA: TGTGCCAGCAGCTCAGACAGGGCCTATCATCAGCCCCAGCATTTT
CDR3: CASSSDRAYHQPQHF

V: TRBV9
D: NA
J: TRBJ2-3
size: NA
DNA: TGTGCCAGCAGCAATTACCCGGGACTTAAAGCGGATACGCAGTATTTT
CDR3: CASSNYPGLKADTQYF

V: TRBV19
D: TRBD1
J: TRBJ1-5
size: few
DNA: TGTGCCAGCTCTCAACCGGGACAGGCCACGCAGAGGCCCCAGCATTTT
CDR3: CASSQPGQATQRPQHF

V: TRBV7-2
D: TRBD1
J: TRBJ2-1
size: many
DNA: TGTGCCAGCAGCGACGGGACAGTGGTAGATGAGCAGTTCTTC
CDR3: CASSDGTVVDEQFF

V: TRBV4-1
D: NA
J: TRBJ2-1
size: NA
DNA: TGCGCCAGCAGCACCCGACTGAGCTCCTACAATGAGCAGTTCTTC
CDR3: CASSTRLSSYNEQFF

V: TRBV5-6
D: NA
J: TRBJ2-5
size: NA
DNA: TGTGCCAGCAGCTTCGGGGCAAAAGAGACCCAGTACTTC
CDR3: CASSFGAKETQYF

V: TRBV20-1
D: NA
J: TRBJ2-2
size: few
DNA: TGCAGTGCTAGCCAGATGTCGAACACCGGGGAGCTGTTTTTT
CDR3: CSASQMSNTGELFF

V: TRBV7-6
D: TRBD1
J: TRBJ2-6
size: NA
DNA: TGTGCCAGCGGACAGGCAGGTTCTGGGGCCAACGTCCTGACTTTC
CDR3: CASGQAGSGANVLTF

V: TRBV7-2
D: TRBD1
J: TRBJ2-7
size: many
DNA: TGTGCCAGCAGCTACGGGACAGGGGTGTTCGAGCAGTACTTC
CDR3: CASSYGTGVFEQYF

V: TRBV20-1
D: TRBD2
J: TRBJ2-1
size: NA
DNA: TGCAGTGCTAGGGATGGAGCGGGAGTATACGGTGAGCAGTTCTTC
CDR3: CSARDGAGVYGEQFF

V: TRBV6-5
D: NA
J: TRBJ1-3
size: few
DNA: TGTGCCAGCAGTACCCAGCCGTTCTCTGGAAACACCATATATTTT
CDR3: CASSTQPFSGNTIYF

V: TRBV12-3/TRBV12-4
D: NA
J: TRBJ1-4
size: once
DNA: TGTGCCAGCACGGGCCGATGGGGTGAAAAACTGTTTTTT
CDR3: CASTGRWGEKLFF

V: TRBV12-3/TRBV12-4
D: NA
J: TRBJ2-2
size: few
DNA: TGTGCCAGCAGCCCCGGACTAATCGGGGAGCTGTTTTTT
CDR3: CASSPGLIGELFF

V: TRBV5-1
D: NA
J: TRBJ2-7
size: NA
DNA: TGCGCCAGCAGCTTGGAGCGGATTTACGAGCAGTACTTC
CDR3: CASSLERIYEQYF

V: TRBV11-2
D: TRBD1
J: TRBJ1-2
size: NA
DNA: TGTGCCAGCAGCTTAAGGGACAGATATGGCTACACCTTC
CDR3: CASSLRDRYGYTF

V: TRBV7-9
D: TRBD1
J: TRBJ2-2
size: many
DNA: TGTGCCAGCAGCTTCATGACAGGGGGAACCGGGGAGCTGTTTTTT
CDR3: CASSFMTGGTGELFF

V: TRBV5-8
D: TRBD1
J: TRBJ1-5
size: NA
DNA: TGTGCCAGCAGCGAATACAGGGGTAGCAATCAGCCCCAGCATTTT
CDR3: CASSEYRGSNQPQHF

V: TRBV30
D: NA
J: TRBJ2-3
size: few
DNA: TGTGCCTGGACTGTTTCGGGGGTGGGAGATACGCAGTATTTT
CDR3: CAWTVSGVGDTQYF

V: TRBV12-3/TRBV12-4
D: TRBD1
J: TRBJ1-1
size: many
DNA: TGTGCCAGCAGTTTTCGGCAGGGGGGTGGGGGAACTGAAGCTTTCTTT
CDR3: CASSFRQGGGGTEAFF

V: TRBV27
D: NA
J: TRBJ1-5
size: NA
DNA: TGTGCCAGCAGTGATAACGGCAATCAGCCCCAGCATTTT
CDR3: CASSDNGNQPQHF

V: TRBV15
D: NA
J: TRBJ1-4
size: NA
DNA: TGTGCCACCAGCAGAGGTGGGGTAAACGAGAATAGCGAAAAACTGTTTTTT
CDR3: CATSRGGVNENSEKLFF

V: TRBV7-9
D: NA
J: TRBJ1-4
size: few
DNA: TGTGCCAGCAGCTTAGCCACAACCGCGGAAAAACTGTTTTTT
CDR3: CASSLATTAEKLFF

V: TRBV7-2
D: TRBD1
J: TRBJ1-2
size: many
DNA: TGTGCCAGCAGCGGCCCGGCAGGGGGCTTTGGCTACACCTTC
CDR3: CASSGPAGGFGYTF

V: TRBV28
D: NA
J: TRBJ2-2
size: few
DNA: TGTGCCAGCAGTTCACCGCCCCCGGCTTACGGGGACACCGGGGAGCTGTTTTTT
CDR3: CASSSPPPAYGDTGELFF

V: TRBV10-3
D: NA
J: TRBJ1-2
size: NA
DNA: TGTGCCATCAGTGACACAGGGCGCCGCTATGGCTACACCTTC
CDR3: CAISDTGRRYGYTF

V: TRBV7-2
D: TRBD1
J: TRBJ1-4
size: many
DNA: TGTGCCAGCAGGCCTCAGGGGGCAACTAATGAAAAACTGTTTTTT
CDR3: CASRPQGATNEKLFF

V: TRBV11-2
D: NA
J: TRBJ2-6
size: NA
DNA: TGTGCCAGCAGCTTGTCAACTCATAGTGGCTCTGGGGCCAACGTCCTGACTTTC
CDR3: CASSLSTHSGSGANVLTF

V: TRBV6-2/TRBV6-3
D: NA
J: TRBJ1-1
size: NA
DNA: TGTGCCAGCAGTTATGAAGAAACTGAAGCTTTCTTT
CDR3: CASSYEETEAFF

V: TRBV5-4
D: NA
J: TRBJ2-1
size: NA
DNA: TGTGCCAGCAGACTAGATTCGGGTGAGCAGTTCTTC
CDR3: CASRLDSGEQFF

V: TRBV28
D: NA
J: TRBJ1-2
size: few
DNA: TGTGCCAGCAGCTCCGACAGGTATCAAGGCTACACCTTC
CDR3: CASSSDRYQGYTF

V: TRBV20-1
D: NA
J: TRBJ1-2
size: NA
DNA: TGCAGTGCTCCCGAGACAGCCACCTATGGCTACACCTTC
CDR3: CSAPETATYGYTF

V: TRBV6-2/TRBV6-3
D: NA
J: TRBJ2-3
size: few
DNA: TGTGCCAGCAGTTATAGAGCGATCCAGGATACGCAGTATTTT
CDR3: CASSYRAIQDTQYF

V: TRBV12-3/TRBV12-4
D: NA
J: TRBJ2-7
size: NA
DNA: TGTGCCAGCAGTTCGGGATTCACCTACGAGCAGTACTTC
CDR3: CASSSGFTYEQYF

V: TRBV20-1
D: NA
J: TRBJ2-3
size: NA
DNA: TGCAGTGCTAGCCCGATCCTCGGGCCCCCCGACACAGATACGCAGTATTTT
CDR3: CSASPILGPPDTDTQYF

V: TRBV6-2/TRBV6-3
D: NA
J: TRBJ2-3
size: NA
DNA: TGTGCCAGCAGTTACTCGTGGGATCCCACAGATACGCAGTATTTT
CDR3: CASSYSWDPTDTQYF

V: TRBV27
D: TRBD2
J: TRBJ2-1
size: NA
DNA: TGTGCCAGCAGTCCCCTTATGGGGGGGACCTCCTACAATGAGCAGTTCTTC
CDR3: CASSPLMGGTSYNEQFF

V: TRBV6-6
D: TRBD1
J: TRBJ1-6
size: NA
DNA: TGTGCCAGCAGTGGACTCCCCGGGACAGGGAATTCACCCCTCCACTTT
CDR3: CASSGLPGTGNSPLHF

V: TRBV7-2
D: TRBD2
J: TRBJ2-3
size: many
DNA: TGTGCCAGCAGCTTAGGTAGCGGGGGAGATACGCAGTATTTT
CDR3: CASSLGSGGDTQYF

V: TRBV27
D: NA
J: TRBJ2-7
size: few
DNA: TGTGCCAGCAGTGTCAACAGGGATAGCTACGAGCAGTACTTC
CDR3: CASSVNRDSYEQYF

V: TRBV11-2
D: TRBD1
J: TRBJ2-3
size: NA
DNA: TGTGCCAGCAGCTCCCTGGGGACAGGGAAGGCAGATACGCAGTATTTT
CDR3: CASSSLGTGKADTQYF

V: TRBV7-2
D: TRBD1
J: TRBJ2-3
size: many
DNA: TGTGCCAGCAGCTTAGGATCCAGGGGGCGCCCAGATACGCAGTATTTT
CDR3: CASSLGSRGRPDTQYF

V: TRBV20-1
D: NA
J: TRBJ1-4
size: NA
DNA: TGCAGTGCTAGAGTAGGCGGGAGTAACGAAAAACTGTTTTTT
CDR3: CSARVGGSNEKLFF

V: TRBV5-1
D: NA
J: TRBJ2-2
size: NA
DNA: TGCGCCAGCAGCTTGGTACTAGACTGGGCCGGGGAGCTGTTTTTT
CDR3: CASSLVLDWAGELFF

V: TRBV10-3
D: TRBD1
J: TRBJ1-2
size: few
DNA: TGTGCCATCAGTGAGGGGACAGGGGATAACTATGGCTACACCTTC
CDR3: CAISEGTGDNYGYTF

V: TRBV6-2/TRBV6-3
D: TRBD1
J: TRBJ1-5
size: NA
DNA: TGTGCCAGCAGAGAGACAGGGGATAGCAATCAGCCCCAGCATTTT
CDR3: CASRETGDSNQPQHF

V: TRBV12-3/TRBV12-4
D: NA
J: TRBJ1-2
size: NA
DNA: TGTGCCAGCAGTTTATCTGAGGACAGCCGCATCTGCACCTTC
CDR3: CASSLSEDSRICTF

V: TRBV7-9
D: NA
J: TRBJ2-3
size: many
DNA: TGTGCCAGCAGCCCAACGCGGCTAGCACAAAGCACAGATACGCAGTATTTT
CDR3: CASSPTRLAQSTDTQYF

V: TRBV7-2
D: NA
J: TRBJ1-1
size: many
DNA: TGTGCCAGCAGCTTGGGACTTCGGAACACTGAAGCTTTCTTT
CDR3: CASSLGLRNTEAFF